This entry features one T cell receptor beta chain sequence. Its antigen is still unknown. The CDR3 covers 14 residues. From germline, CDR1 is MDHEN and CDR2 SYDVKM. The V end was cut by 7 bases, the J end by 3 bases, with 12 bases between. Some clones are missing from TCRdb's copy, which holds only in-frame ones; the method was immunoSEQ multiplex PCR. The table includes about 68,000 clones, 75% to 85% detected once. The data derive from a study of cytotoxic CD8 clonotypes in ibrutinib-treated CLL. Overall study findings and caveats: Public clonotypes were seen rarely and were contracted or stable on treatment. At the start, clonality exceeded age-matched healthy donors and followed circulating CD8+ T-cell counts. A rise in clonality was seen at ibrutinib response, and a fall back toward baseline was seen at progression.

Sequencing used PBMCs, obtained at disease progression, from a patient treated with ibrutinib. This TCR derives from a human donor with chronic lymphocytic leukemia. This chain links TRBV28 with TRBJ1-4, with no clear D. CDR3 nucleotides: TGTGCCAGCAATCCAAGGACCCCTAATGAAAAACTGTTTTTT. Its translation: CASNPRTPNEKLFF.